This T cell receptor beta chain was profiled in a study of T-cell memory formation after mild COVID-19. Study-level points and caveats: Among CD4+ contracting clones, most were CM and EM, and CD8+ ones EMRA.

The CDR3 has 15 residues. Germline V gene sequence: CDR1 MNHEY, CDR2 SMNVEV (reference sequence). V lost 2 bases, J lost 3 bases, and 12 bases lay in between. Researchers used 5'RACE with constant-segment primers to make TCR alpha and TCR beta cDNA libraries that carry sample barcodes and UMIs. TCRdb fed the 5' RACE reads into MiXCR, producing one record per CDR3 protein. This table has approximately 210,000 distinct CDR3 sequences, about 10% appearing once. On this clonotype: Its antigen is undetermined.

The receptor was isolated from a man between 18 and 29 years old who had mild COVID-19 (a few samples of this study predate the infection). Cell type and time point are not known. V gene TRBV27 combines with J gene TRBJ2-3; a weak D match, TRBD1 (6 bases). Sequenced sample: PBMCs or a T cell subset sorted from them (not recorded which). Written as DNA, the CDR3 is TGTGCCAGCAGTTTACAACAGGGTAGTACAGATACGCAGTATTTT. Residues: CASSLQQGSTDTQYF.